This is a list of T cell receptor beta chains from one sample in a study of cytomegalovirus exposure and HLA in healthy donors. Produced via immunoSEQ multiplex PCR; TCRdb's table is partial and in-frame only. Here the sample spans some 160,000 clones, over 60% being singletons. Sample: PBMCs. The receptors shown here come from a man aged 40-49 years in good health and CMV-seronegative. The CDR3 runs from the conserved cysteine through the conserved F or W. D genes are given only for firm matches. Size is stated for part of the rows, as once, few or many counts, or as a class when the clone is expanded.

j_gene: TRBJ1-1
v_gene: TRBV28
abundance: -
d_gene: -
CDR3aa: CASSFPLSKTGNTEAFF
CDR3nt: TGTGCCAGCAGTTTTCCTTTGTCCAAAACTGGGAACACTGAAGCTTTCTTT

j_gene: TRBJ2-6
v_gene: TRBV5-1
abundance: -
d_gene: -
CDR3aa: CASSVTTSVPGANVLTF
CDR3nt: TGCGCCAGCAGCGTAACCACCTCAGTGCCTGGGGCCAACGTCCTGACTTTC

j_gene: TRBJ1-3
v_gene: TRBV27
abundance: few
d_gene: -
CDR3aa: CASSRDRTGNTIYF
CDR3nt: TGTGCCAGCAGCCGAGACAGGACTGGAAACACCATATATTTT

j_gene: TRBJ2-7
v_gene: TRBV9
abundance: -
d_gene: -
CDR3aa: CASSAGYEQYF
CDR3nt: TGTGCCAGCAGCGCGGGCTACGAGCAGTACTTC

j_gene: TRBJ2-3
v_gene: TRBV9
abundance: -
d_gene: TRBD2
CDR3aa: CASSGLIAGGPLSPDTQYF
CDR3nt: TGTGCCAGCAGCGGATTAATAGCGGGAGGCCCCTTATCGCCAGATACGCAGTATTTT

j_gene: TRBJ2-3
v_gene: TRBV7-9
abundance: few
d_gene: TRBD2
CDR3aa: CASSPRLGLAEPNTDTQYF
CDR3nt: TGTGCCAGCAGCCCACGGTTGGGACTAGCGGAGCCAAACACAGATACGCAGTATTTT

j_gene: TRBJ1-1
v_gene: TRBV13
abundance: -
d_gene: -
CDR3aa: CASARGGGTEAFF
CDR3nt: TGTGCCAGCGCAAGGGGAGGGGGCACTGAAGCTTTCTTT

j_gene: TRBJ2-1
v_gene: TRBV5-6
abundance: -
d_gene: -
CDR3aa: CASSSTGVAYNEQFF
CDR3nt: TGTGCCAGCAGCTCCACGGGGGTAGCCTACAATGAGCAGTTCTTC

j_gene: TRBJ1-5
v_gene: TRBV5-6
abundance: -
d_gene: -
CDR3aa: CASTDSNQPQHF
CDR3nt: TGTGCCAGCACAGATAGCAATCAGCCCCAGCATTTT

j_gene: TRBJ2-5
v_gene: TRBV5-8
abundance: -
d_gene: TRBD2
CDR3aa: CASKRTSRETQYF
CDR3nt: TGTGCCAGCAAGCGGACTAGTAGAGAGACCCAGTACTTC

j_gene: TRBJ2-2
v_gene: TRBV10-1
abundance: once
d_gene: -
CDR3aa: CASSESGRGETGELFF
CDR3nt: TGCGCCAGCAGTGAGTCTGGCAGGGGTGAAACCGGGGAGCTGTTTTTT

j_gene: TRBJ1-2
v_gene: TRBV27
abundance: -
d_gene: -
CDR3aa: CASSLSVRAGPNGYTF
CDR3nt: TGTGCCAGCAGTTTATCTGTCCGGGCAGGGCCAAATGGCTACACCTTC

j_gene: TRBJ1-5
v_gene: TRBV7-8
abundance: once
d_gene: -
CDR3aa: CASTERGAQQPQHF
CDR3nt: TGTGCCAGCACCGAGCGGGGGGCGCAGCAGCCCCAGCATTTT

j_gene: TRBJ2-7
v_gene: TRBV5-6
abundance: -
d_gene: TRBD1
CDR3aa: CASSDSGTGDIYEQYF
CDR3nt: TGTGCCAGCAGCGATTCCGGGACAGGAGACATCTACGAGCAGTACTTC

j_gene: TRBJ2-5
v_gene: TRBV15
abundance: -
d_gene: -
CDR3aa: CATSRDRSGLETQYF
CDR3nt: TGTGCCACCAGCAGAGATCGTTCAGGGTTGGAGACCCAGTACTTC

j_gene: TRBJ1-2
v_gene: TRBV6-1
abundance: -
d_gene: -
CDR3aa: CASSEVVTYYGYPF
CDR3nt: TGTGCCAGCAGTGAAGTCGTCACATACTATGGCTACCCCTTC

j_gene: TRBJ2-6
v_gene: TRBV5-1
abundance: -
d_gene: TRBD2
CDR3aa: CASSLAGGYSGANVLTF
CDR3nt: TGCGCCAGCAGCTTGGCCGGGGGGTATTCTGGGGCCAACGTCCTGACTTTC

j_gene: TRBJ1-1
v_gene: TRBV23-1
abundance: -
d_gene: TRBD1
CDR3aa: CASSRPTGRQAFF
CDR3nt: TGCGCCAGCAGTCGCCCGACAGGGAGGCAAGCTTTCTTT

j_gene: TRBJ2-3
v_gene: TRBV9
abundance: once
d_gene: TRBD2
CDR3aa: CASSASGGAGSTDTQYF
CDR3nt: TGTGCCAGCAGCGCTAGCGGGGGGGCCGGTAGCACAGATACGCAGTATTTT

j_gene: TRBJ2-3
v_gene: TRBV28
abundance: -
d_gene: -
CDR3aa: CASSRGGGYTDTQYF
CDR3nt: TGTGCCAGCAGTAGGGGTGGGGGGTACACAGATACGCAGTATTTT

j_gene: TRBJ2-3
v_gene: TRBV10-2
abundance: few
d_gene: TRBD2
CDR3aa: CATSTSLGTDTQYF
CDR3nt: TGCGCCACCTCGACTAGCTTGGGCACAGATACGCAGTATTTT

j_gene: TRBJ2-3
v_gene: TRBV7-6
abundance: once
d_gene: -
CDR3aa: CASSLGLAITDTQYF
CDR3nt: TGTGCCAGCAGCTTAGGTCTAGCAATCACAGATACGCAGTATTTT